In this sample, the clone carrying this TCR beta chain turned up once. What it binds is not known. The record originates from a study of PD-1 blockade in classical Hodgkin lymphoma. Study background: Patients were treated with nivolumab at 3 mg/kg, and this was given intravenously every 2 weeks.

Study conclusions and caveats: Anyone who began nivolumab under 1 year after ASCT was excluded.

This CDR3 comprises 14 residues. Germline assignment: CDR1 SGHVS and CDR2 FNYEAQ. Trimming at V came to 1 base and at J to 7 bases, leaving 4 bases not matched to a gene. The repertoire was sequenced with immunoSEQ multiplex PCR; TCRdb's copy has only in-frame clones and lacks some. The sample comprises around 34,000 clones, more than 65% of which are singletons, and about 16% rests with the top ten. There was relapse after autologous stem cell transplantation in every patient, and there was variation in brentuximab vedotin exposure. The receptor comes from a human donor with classical Hodgkin lymphoma. Sequenced here: peripheral blood mononuclear cells (PBMCs), sampled before the second cycle of nivolumab. V is TRBV7-6 and J is TRBJ2-5; 9 nucleotides agree with TRBD1. CDR3 DNA sequence: TGTGCCAGCAGCTTAGTGACAGGGGGAGGGACCCAGTACTTC. Protein: CASSLVTGGGTQYF.